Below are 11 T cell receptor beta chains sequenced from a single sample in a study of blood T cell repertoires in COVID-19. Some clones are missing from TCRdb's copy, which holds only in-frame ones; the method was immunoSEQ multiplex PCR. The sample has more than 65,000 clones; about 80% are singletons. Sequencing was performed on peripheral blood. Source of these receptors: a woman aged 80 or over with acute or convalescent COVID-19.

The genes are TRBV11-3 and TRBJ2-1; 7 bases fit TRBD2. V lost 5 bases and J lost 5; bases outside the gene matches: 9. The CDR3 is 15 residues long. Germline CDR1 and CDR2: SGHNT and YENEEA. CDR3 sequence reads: CASSIGASGNNEQFF. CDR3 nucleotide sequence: TGTGCCAGCAGCATTGGGGCTAGCGGAAACAATGAGCAGTTCTTC.

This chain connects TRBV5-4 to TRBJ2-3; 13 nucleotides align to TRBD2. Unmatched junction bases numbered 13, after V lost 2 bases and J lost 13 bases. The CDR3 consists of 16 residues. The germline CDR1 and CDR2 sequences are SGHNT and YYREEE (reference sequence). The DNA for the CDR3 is TGTGCCAGCAGCTTTGGACTAGCGGGAGCTGCGGGTGAGGAGTATTTT. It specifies CASSFGLAGAAGEEYF.

The CDR3: CASGSGFEQFF. CDR3 in DNA: TGTGCTAGTGGTTCAGGATTTGAGCAGTTCTTC. This chain joins TRBV12-5 and TRBJ2-1; D not certain. With 4 bases removed from V and 9 bases from J, the gap between germline ends came to 7 bases. The CDR3 spans 11 residues. Germline V gives CDR1 LGHNT, CDR2 FRNRAP.

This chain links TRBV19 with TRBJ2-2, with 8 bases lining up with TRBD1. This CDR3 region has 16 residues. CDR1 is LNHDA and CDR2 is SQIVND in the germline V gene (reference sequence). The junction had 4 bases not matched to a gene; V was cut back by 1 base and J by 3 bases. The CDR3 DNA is TGTGCCAGTAGTATAGGGGGACAGGCTCACACCGGGGAGCTGTTTTTT. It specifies CASSIGGQAHTGELFF. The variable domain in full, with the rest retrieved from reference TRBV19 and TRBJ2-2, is DGGITQSPKYLFRKEGQNVTLSCEQNLNHDAMYWYRQDPGQGLRLIYYSQIVNDFQKGDIAEGYSVSREKKESFPLTVTSAQKNPTAFYLCASSIGGQAHTGELFFGEGSRLTVL.

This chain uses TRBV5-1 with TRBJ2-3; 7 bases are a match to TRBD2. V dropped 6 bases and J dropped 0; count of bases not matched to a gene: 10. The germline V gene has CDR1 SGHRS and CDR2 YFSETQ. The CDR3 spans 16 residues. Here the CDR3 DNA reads TGCGCCAGCAAGGAGCGGGACGGCTCTAGCACAGATACGCAGTATTTT. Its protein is CASKERDGSSTDTQYF.

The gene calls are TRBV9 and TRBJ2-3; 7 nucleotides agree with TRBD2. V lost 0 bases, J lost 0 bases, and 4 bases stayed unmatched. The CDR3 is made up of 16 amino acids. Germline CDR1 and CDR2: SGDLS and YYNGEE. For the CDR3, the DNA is TGTGCCAGCAGCGTAGGTAGCGGGTTCAGCACAGATACGCAGTATTTT. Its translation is CASSVGSGFSTDTQYF.

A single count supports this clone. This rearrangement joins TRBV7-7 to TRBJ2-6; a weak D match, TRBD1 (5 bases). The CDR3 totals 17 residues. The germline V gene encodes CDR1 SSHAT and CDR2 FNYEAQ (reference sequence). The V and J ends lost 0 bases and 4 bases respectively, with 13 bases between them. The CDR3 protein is CASSLAPVGVGANVLTF. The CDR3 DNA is TGTGCCAGCAGCTTAGCGCCCGTAGGGGTCGGGGCCAACGTCCTGACTTTC.

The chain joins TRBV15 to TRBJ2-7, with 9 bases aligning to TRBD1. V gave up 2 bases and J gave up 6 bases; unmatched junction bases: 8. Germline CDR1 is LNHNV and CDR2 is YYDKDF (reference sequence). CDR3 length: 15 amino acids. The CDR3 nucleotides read TGTGCCACCAGCAGAATACAGGGGGCGCCGACCGAGCAGTACTTC. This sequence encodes CATSRIQGAPTEQYF.

The CDR3 is CASSPYLSVTSTDTQYF. The CDR3, as DNA: TGTGCCAGCAGCCCATACCTTAGCGTCACTAGCACAGATACGCAGTATTTT. The J gene is TRBJ2-3, the V gene TRBV7-9, with D perhaps matching TRBD2 (5 bases). Germline CDR1 and CDR2: SEHNR and FQNEAQ (reference sequence). The V gene lost 5 bases and the J gene lost 0 bases, with 18 bases spanning the gap. This CDR3 is built from 17 residues.

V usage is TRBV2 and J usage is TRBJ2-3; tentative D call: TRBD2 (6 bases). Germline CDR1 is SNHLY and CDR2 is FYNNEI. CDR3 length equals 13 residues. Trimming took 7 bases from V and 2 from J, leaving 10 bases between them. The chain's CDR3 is CASNGGVTDTQYF. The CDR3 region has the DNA TGTGCCAGCAACGGGGGAGTCACAGATACGCAGTATTTT.

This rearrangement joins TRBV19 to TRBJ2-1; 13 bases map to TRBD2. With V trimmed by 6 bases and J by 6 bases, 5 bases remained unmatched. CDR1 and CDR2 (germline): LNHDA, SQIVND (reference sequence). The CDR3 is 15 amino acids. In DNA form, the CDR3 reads TGTGCCAGTAGCCCAAGGACTAGCGGGAGCAATGAGCAGTTCTTC. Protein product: CASSPRTSGSNEQFF.